What follows are 17 T cell receptor beta chains derived from one specimen sequenced in a study of cytomegalovirus exposure and HLA in healthy donors. The PCR ran on 60 Vbeta and 13 Jbeta primers. Profiling relied on immunoSEQ multiplex PCR, and the TCRdb table lists in-frame clones only, not all of them. The data hold fewer than 350,000 clones, with about 90% observed a single time. Sequencing was done on a sample of PBMCs. The origin of the receptors is a woman aged 18-35 years in good health and CMV-seronegative.

The rearrangement uses TRBV13 and TRBJ2-7; 7 nucleotides agree with TRBD1. The germline V gene has CDR1 PRHDT and CDR2 FYEKMQ (reference sequence). The CDR3 runs 14 residues. The V gene end was trimmed by 5 bases and the J gene end by 5 bases; junction bases not matched to a gene: 9. The CDR3 coding sequence is TGTGCCAGCAGCGCACGGACAGGATCGGACGAGCAGTACTTC. Amino acid sequence: CASSARTGSDEQYF.

There are many counts of this clone. This sequence joins TRBV29-1 and TRBJ2-7; possible D gene TRBD1, 5 bases. The V end was cut by 4 bases, the J end by 6 bases, with 13 bases between. This CDR3 is 12 amino acids long. Looked up from germline, CDR1 is SQVTM and CDR2 is ANQGSEA. CDR3 amino acids: CSVVAGSGEQYF. Written as DNA, the CDR3 is TGCAGCGTTGTGGCAGGGTCGGGCGAGCAGTACTTC.

This rearrangement joins TRBV5-1 to TRBJ2-5; D is undetermined. The tail of the sequence fits TRBJ2-7 better, so the J call may be wrong. CDR1 is SGHRS and CDR2 is YFSETQ in the germline V gene. This CDR3 contains 12 residues. The CDR3 region is CASSLGDYEQYF. The CDR3 DNA reads TGCGCCAGCTCCCTAGGCGACTACGAGCAGTACTTC.

The chain couples TRBV6-1 to TRBJ2-3; TRBD2 matches at 10 bases. Germline trimming cut 4 bases from V and 2 bases from J; bases unmatched to any gene: 6. Germline CDR1 MNHNS, CDR2 SASEGT. This CDR3 region has 16 residues. Here the CDR3 DNA reads TGTGCCAGCAGTGTGACTAGCGGGTTGATCACAGATACGCAGTATTTT. This translates into CASSVTSGLITDTQYF.

This clone was seen more than once but under ten times. Additional DNA sequences in this sample encode the identical CDR3. The chain has TRBV2 and TRBJ2-7, with TRBD2 identical over 9 bases. Losses at the gene ends were 4 bases for V and 4 bases for J; bases not matched to a gene: 11. From germline, CDR1 is SNHLY and CDR2 FYNNEI. The length of the CDR3 is 16 residues. The CDR3 region has the DNA TGTGCCAGCAGTGGGGGGGAAGCAGGACTAGCGTACGAGCAGTACTTC. It codes for CASSGGEAGLAYEQYF.

The chain is built from TRBV18 and TRBJ1-1; 8 bases are a match to TRBD1. The CDR3 covers 14 residues. The V and J ends lost 6 bases and 8 bases, in that order; junction bases with no gene match: 11. Germline loops: CDR1 KGHSH, CDR2 LQKENI. CDR3 bases: TGTGCCAGCTCCCCCCGACAGGGGCTCTCCGAAGCTTTCTTT. It specifies CASSPRQGLSEAFF.

This sequence joins TRBV13 and TRBJ2-7; TRBD1 might be the D (6 bases). The CDR3 consists of 14 residues. V was pared by 5 bases and J by 3 bases, with 14 bases between. Germline V gene sequence: CDR1 PRHDT, CDR2 FYEKMQ (reference sequence). Here the CDR3 DNA reads TGTGCCAGCAGCCCCCCCGGACAGAGCTACGAGCAGTACTTC. Its translation: CASSPPGQSYEQYF. The entire variable domain, with the rest obtained from reference TRBV13 and TRBJ2-7, is as follows: AAGVIQSPRHLIKEKRETATLKCYPIPRHDTVYWYQQGPGQDPQFLISFYEKMQSDKGSIPDRFSAQQFSDYHSELNMSSLELGDSALYFCASSPPGQSYEQYFGPGTRLTVT.

The chain employs TRBV7-3 and TRBJ2-7, with 8 bases matching TRBD2. The CDR3 has 15 residues. Germline-derived CDR1 and CDR2 are SGHTA and FQGTGA. V lost 2 bases and J lost 0; bases outside the gene matches: 3. This chain's CDR3 is CASSLQSGGSYEQYF. The CDR3 DNA is TGTGCCAGCAGCTTACAGAGCGGGGGCTCCTACGAGCAGTACTTC.

The V and J genes are TRBV6-1 and TRBJ2-7; 8 nucleotides agree with TRBD1. Germline CDR1 reads MNHNS; CDR2 reads SASEGT. V was pared by 6 bases and J by 0 bases, with 7 bases of the junction left unmatched. CDR3 length: 15 amino acids. The CDR3 loop is CASSSGQGVSYEQYF. The CDR3 bases are TGTGCCAGCAGCTCCGGACAGGGTGTCTCCTACGAGCAGTACTTC.

The chain carries TRBV19 and TRBJ1-2; D possibly corresponds to TRBD1 (5 bases). This CDR3 comprises 13 residues. With 8 bases removed from V and 3 bases from J, the gap between germline ends came to 13 bases. Germline CDR1 is LNHDA and CDR2 is SQIVND (reference sequence). CDR3: CASSDNFYYGYTF. The CDR3 DNA reads TGTGCCAGTTCGGACAATTTTTACTATGGCTACACCTTC.

This clone was counted once. V and J are TRBV4-1 and TRBJ1-2; TRBD1 might be the D (6 bases). The germline V gene encodes CDR1 MGHRA and CDR2 YSYEKL. Trimming took 3 bases from V and 8 from J, leaving 16 bases between them. The CDR3 runs to 14 residues. The CDR3 reads CASSQFGRGRGYTF. CDR3 DNA: TGCGCCAGCAGCCAGTTCGGCAGGGGAAGGGGCTACACCTTC.

V gene TRBV18 combines with J gene TRBJ2-5; D remains ambiguous. The V and J ends lost 1 base and 4 bases respectively, with 10 bases between them. Per germline, CDR1 KGHSH and CDR2 LQKENI. The CDR3 extends over 14 amino acids. CDR3 DNA: TGTGCCAGCTCACCACAGCCGTCTCGAGAGACCCAGTACTTC. Its translation is CASSPQPSRETQYF.

The chain joins TRBV28 to TRBJ2-3; 9 bases are shared with TRBD2. Germline lookup yields CDR1 MDHEN and CDR2 SYDVKM. This CDR3 region has 16 residues. The V gene end was trimmed by 1 base and the J gene end by 2 bases; junction bases not matched to a gene: 4. CDR3 sequence: CASSLSGTSITDTQYF. The CDR3 nucleotides read TGTGCCAGCAGTTTATCTGGGACTAGCATCACAGATACGCAGTATTTT.

This rearrangement joins TRBV27 to TRBJ1-1; D remains unclear. CDR1 is MNHEY, CDR2 SMNVEV, per germline (reference sequence). The CDR3 length is 14 residues. V lost 3 bases to trimming and J lost 1 base, with 9 bases between them. The CDR3 DNA follows: TGTGCCAGCAGTTTCGGTGCCCCGAACACTGAAGCTTTCTTT. It codes for CASSFGAPNTEAFF.

This rearrangement joins TRBV6-1 to TRBJ1-1; 7 bases agree with TRBD1. In germline, CDR1 is MNHNS, CDR2 SASEGT. Losses at the gene ends were 6 bases for V and 6 bases for J; bases not matched to a gene: 13. This CDR3 spans 15 amino acids. The CDR3 sequence: CASRNQGGTGAEAFF. The CDR3 region has the DNA TGTGCCAGCAGGAACCAGGGGGGCACCGGGGCTGAAGCTTTCTTT.

This chain joins TRBV9 and TRBJ2-3; perhaps TRBD2 as D (6 bases). CDR3 length: 12 amino acids. Germline loops: CDR1 SGDLS, CDR2 YYNGEE. V lost 3 bases to trimming and J lost 6 bases, with 8 bases between them. The CDR3 DNA sequence: TGTGCCAGCAGCGGACTAGGGGATACGCAGTATTTT. This gives the protein CASSGLGDTQYF.

The gene calls are TRBV25-1 and TRBJ2-7; D possibly corresponds to TRBD2 (6 bases). The CDR3 has 15 residues. Trimming stripped 2 bases from V and 3 bases from J, with 14 bases between. The germline gives CDR1 MGHDK, CDR2 SYGVNS. CDR3 amino acids: CASSEPTRGGYEQYF. The CDR3 DNA reads as TGTGCCAGCAGTGAACCGACTAGGGGTGGCTACGAGCAGTACTTC.